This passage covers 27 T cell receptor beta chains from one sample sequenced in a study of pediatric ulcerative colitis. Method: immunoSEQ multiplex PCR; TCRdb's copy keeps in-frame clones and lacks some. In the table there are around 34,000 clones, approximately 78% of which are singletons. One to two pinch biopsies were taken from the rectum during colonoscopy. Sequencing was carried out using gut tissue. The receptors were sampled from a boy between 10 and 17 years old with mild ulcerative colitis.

As DNA, the CDR3 is TGCGCCAGCAGTCCAAGCGGGGGGGAGGATACGCAGTATTTT. Its translation: CASSPSGGEDTQYF. V and J are TRBV10-1 and TRBJ2-3; 10 bases map to TRBD2. The CDR3 runs 14 residues. V dropped 5 bases and J dropped 6; count of bases not matched to a gene: 5. Germline-derived CDR1 and CDR2 are WNHNN and SYGVQD (reference sequence).

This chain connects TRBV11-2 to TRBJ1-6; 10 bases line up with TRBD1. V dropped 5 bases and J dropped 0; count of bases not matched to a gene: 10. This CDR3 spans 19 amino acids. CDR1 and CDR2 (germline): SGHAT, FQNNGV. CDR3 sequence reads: CASSPRDRGFSSYNSPLHF. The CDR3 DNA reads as TGTGCCAGCAGCCCCCGGGACAGGGGCTTTAGCTCCTATAATTCACCCCTCCACTTT.

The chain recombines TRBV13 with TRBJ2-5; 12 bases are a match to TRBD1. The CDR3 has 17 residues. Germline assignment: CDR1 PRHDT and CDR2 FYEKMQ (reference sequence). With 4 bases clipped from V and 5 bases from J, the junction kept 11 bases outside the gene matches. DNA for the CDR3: TGTGCCAGCAGCTATACCGGGACAGGGGGCGTGGAGGAGACCCAGTACTTC. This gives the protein CASSYTGTGGVEETQYF. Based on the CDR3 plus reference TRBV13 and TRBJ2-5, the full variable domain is AAGVIQSPRHLIKEKRETATLKCYPIPRHDTVYWYQQGPGQDPQFLISFYEKMQSDKGSIPDRFSAQQFSDYHSELNMSSLELGDSALYFCASSYTGTGGVEETQYFGPGTRLLVL.

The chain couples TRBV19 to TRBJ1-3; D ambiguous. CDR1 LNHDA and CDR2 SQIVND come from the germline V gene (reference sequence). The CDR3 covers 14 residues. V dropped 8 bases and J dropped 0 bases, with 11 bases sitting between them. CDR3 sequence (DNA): TGTGCCAGTCCGTCTCCTTACTCTGGAAACACCATATATTTT. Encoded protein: CASPSPYSGNTIYF.

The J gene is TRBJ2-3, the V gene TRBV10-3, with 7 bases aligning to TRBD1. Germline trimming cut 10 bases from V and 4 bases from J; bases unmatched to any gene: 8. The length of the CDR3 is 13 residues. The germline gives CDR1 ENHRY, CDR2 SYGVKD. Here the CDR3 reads CATNRQGPDTQYF. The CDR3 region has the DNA TGTGCCACCAATAGACAGGGACCAGATACGCAGTATTTT.

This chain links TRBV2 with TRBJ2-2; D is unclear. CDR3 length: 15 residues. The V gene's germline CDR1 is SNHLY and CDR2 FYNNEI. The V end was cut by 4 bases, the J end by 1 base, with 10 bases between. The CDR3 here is CASSVDLKNTGELFF. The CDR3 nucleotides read TGTGCCAGCAGTGTAGATTTGAAGAACACCGGGGAGCTGTTTTTT. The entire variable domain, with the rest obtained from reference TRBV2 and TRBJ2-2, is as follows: EPEVTQTPSHQVTQMGQEVILRCVPISNHLYFYWYRQILGQKVEFLVSFYNNEISEKSEIFDDQFSVERPDGSNFTLKIRSTKLEDSAMYFCASSVDLKNTGELFFGEGSRLTVL.

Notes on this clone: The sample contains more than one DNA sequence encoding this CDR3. The CDR3 spells CASRKGQGRTEAFF. CDR3 DNA: TGTGCCAGCAGAAAGGGACAGGGTCGCACTGAAGCTTTCTTT. This sequence joins TRBV6-1 and TRBJ1-1; TRBD1 aligns across 9 bases. The CDR3 consists of 14 residues. V shed 6 bases and J 4 bases; nucleotides not matched to a gene: 6. The germline gives CDR1 MNHNS, CDR2 SASEGT.

This CDR3 reads CASSKSLSGNTIYF. DNA for the CDR3: TGTGCCAGCAGTAAAAGTCTCTCTGGAAACACCATATATTTT. The chain recombines TRBV6-1 with TRBJ1-3, with D uncertain. With 5 bases removed from V and 0 bases from J, the gap between germline ends came to 8 bases. CDR1 and CDR2 (germline): MNHNS, SASEGT. CDR3 length: 14 residues.

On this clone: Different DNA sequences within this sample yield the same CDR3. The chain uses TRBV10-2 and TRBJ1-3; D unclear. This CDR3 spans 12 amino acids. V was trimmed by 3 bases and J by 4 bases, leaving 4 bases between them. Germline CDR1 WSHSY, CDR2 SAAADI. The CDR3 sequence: CASSDRGNTIYF. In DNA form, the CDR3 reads TGCGCCAGCAGTGACCGGGGAAACACCATATATTTT.

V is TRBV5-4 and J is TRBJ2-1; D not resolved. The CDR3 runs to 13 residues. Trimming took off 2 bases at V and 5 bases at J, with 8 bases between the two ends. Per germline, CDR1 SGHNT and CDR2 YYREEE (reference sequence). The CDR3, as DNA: TGTGCCAGCAGCTTAGACCCTGACAATGAGCAGTTCTTC. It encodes CASSLDPDNEQFF.

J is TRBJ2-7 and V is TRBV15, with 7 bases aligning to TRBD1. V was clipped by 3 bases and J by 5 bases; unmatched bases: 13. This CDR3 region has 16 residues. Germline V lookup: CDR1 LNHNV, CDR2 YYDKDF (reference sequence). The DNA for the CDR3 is TGTGCCACCAGCAGGGTGCCGGCTGACAGGGATAACGAGCAGTACTTC. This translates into CATSRVPADRDNEQYF.

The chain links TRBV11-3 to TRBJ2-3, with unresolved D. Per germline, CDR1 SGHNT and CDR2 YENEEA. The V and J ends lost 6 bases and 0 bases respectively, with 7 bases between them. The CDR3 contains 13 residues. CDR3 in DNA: TGTGCCAGCAGTTTCCCTAGCACAGATACGCAGTATTTT. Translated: CASSFPSTDTQYF.

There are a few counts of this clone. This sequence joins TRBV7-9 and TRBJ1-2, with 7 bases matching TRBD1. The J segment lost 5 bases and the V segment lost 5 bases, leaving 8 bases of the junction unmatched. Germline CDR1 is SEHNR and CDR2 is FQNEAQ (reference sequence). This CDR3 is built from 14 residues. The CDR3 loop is CASSRGQEGYGYTF. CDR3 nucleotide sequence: TGTGCCAGCAGCAGAGGACAGGAAGGGTATGGCTACACCTTC.

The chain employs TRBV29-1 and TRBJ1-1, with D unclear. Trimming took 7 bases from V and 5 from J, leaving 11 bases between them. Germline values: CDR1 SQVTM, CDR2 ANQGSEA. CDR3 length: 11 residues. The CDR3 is CSGERETEAFF. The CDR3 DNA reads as TGCAGCGGAGAAAGGGAAACTGAAGCTTTCTTT. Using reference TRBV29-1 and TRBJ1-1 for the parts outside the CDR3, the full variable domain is SAVISQKPSRDICQRGTSLTIQCQVDSQVTMMFWYRQQPGQSLTLIATANQGSEATYESGFVIDKFPISRPNLTFSTLTVSNMSPEDSSIYLCSGERETEAFFGQGTRLTVV.

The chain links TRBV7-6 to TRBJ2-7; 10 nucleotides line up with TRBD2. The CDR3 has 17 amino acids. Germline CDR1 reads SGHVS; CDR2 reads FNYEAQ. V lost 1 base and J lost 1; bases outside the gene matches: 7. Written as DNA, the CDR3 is TGTGCCAGCAGCTTAGTATCTGGGACTAGCGAGTCCTACGAGCAGTACTTC. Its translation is CASSLVSGTSESYEQYF.

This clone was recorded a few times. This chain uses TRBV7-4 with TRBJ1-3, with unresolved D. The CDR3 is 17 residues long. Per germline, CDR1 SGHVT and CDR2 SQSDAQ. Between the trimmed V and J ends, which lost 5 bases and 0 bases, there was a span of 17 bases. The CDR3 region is CASSPVAGGLSGNTIYF. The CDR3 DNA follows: TGTGCCAGCAGCCCAGTCGCAGGAGGGCTCTCTGGAAACACCATATATTTT.

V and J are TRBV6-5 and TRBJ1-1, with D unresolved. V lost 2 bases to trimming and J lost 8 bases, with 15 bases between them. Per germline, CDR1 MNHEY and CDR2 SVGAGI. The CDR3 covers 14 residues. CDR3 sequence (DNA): TGTGCCAGCAGTTACAGTTTGAGTAGCCTCGAAGCTTTCTTT. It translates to CASSYSLSSLEAFF.

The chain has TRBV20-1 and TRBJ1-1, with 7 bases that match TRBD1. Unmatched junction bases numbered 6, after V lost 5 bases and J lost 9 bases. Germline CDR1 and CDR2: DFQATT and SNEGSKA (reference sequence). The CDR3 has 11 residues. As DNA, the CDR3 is TGCAGTGCTCGGGACAGTCTAAAAGCTTTCTTT. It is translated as CSARDSLKAFF.

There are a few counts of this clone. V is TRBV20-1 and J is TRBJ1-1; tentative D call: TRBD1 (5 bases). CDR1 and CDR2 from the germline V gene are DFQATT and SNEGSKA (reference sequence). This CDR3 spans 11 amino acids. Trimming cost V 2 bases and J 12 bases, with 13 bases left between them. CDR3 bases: TGCAGTGCTAGAATCCGGGACCAAACTTTCTTT. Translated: CSARIRDQTFF.

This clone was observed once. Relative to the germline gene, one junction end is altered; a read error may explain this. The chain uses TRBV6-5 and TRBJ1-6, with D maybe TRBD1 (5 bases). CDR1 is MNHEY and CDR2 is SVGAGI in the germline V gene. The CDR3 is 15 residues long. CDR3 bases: TGTGCCAGCAGTAAACCCCCGAGGGGCAGGTCACCCCCCCACTTT. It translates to CASSKPPRGRSPPHF.

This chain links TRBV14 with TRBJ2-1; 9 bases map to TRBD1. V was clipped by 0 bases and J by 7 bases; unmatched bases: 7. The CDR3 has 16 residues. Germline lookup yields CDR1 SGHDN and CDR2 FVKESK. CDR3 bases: TGTGCCAGCAGCCAAGATTCATCCGGGACAGGGAATGAGCAGTTCTTC. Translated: CASSQDSSGTGNEQFF.

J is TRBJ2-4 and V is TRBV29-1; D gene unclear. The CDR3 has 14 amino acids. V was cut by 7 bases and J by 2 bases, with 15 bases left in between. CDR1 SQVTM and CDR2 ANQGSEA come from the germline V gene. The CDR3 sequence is CSATPSFSKNIQYF. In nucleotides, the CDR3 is TGCAGCGCTACACCTAGTTTTTCCAAAAACATTCAGTACTTC.

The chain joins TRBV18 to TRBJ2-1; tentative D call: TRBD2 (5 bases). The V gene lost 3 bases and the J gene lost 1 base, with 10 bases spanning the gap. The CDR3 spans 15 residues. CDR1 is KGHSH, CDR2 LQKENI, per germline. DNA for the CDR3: TGTGCCAGCTCACCCCCCGGGGAGTCCTACAATGAGCAGTTCTTC. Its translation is CASSPPGESYNEQFF.

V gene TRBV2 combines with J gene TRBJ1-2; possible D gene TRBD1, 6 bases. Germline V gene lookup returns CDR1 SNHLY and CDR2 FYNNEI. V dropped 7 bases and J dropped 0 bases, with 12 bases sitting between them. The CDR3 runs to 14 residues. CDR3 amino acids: CASIRDIANYGYTF. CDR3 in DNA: TGTGCCAGCATCAGGGACATTGCTAACTATGGCTACACCTTC.

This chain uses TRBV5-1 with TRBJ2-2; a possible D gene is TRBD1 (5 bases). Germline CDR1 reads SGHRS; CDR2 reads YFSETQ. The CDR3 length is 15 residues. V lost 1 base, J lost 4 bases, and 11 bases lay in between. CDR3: CASSLLGVGTGELFF. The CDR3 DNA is TGCGCCAGCAGCTTGTTAGGGGTTGGCACCGGGGAGCTGTTTTTT.

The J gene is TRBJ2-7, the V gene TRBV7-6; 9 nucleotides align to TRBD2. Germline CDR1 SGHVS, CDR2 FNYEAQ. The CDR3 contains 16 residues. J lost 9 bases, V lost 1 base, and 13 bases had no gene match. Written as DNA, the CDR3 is TGTGCCAGCAGCTTAGACGCGGTTCCCGGGACTAGCAGGCAGTACTTC. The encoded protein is CASSLDAVPGTSRQYF.

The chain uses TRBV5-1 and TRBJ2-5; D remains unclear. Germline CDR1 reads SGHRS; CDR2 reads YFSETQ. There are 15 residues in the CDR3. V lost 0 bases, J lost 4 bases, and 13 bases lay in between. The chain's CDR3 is CASSLAANKGETQYF. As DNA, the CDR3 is TGCGCCAGCAGCTTGGCAGCTAACAAGGGAGAGACCCAGTACTTC. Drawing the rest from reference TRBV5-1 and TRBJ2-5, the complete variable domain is KAGVTQTPRYLIKTRGQQVTLSCSPISGHRSVSWYQQTPGQGLQFLFEYFSETQRNKGNFPGRFSGRQFSNSRSEMNVSTLELGDSALYLCASSLAANKGETQYFGPGTRLLVL.